The next 20 T cell receptor beta chains were all read from a single sample in a study of CD8 T cells in Susac syndrome. RNA amounts of roughly 0.45 to 1 ug underwent reverse transcription with random hexamers. TCRdb ran MiXCR on the immunoSEQ multiplex PCR reads and lists one entry per CDR3 protein. The sample includes about 430,000 distinct CDR3 sequences, around 85% of them seen just once. Sequencing was done on a sample of CD8+ T cells from PBMCs. These receptors came from a human donor with multiple sclerosis.

CDR3 region: CASSHDLTPYEQYF. CDR3 in DNA: TGTGCCAGCAGCCATGATTTGACCCCCTACGAGCAGTACTTC. The chain combines TRBV14 with TRBJ2-7; D call uncertain. The germline CDR1 and CDR2 sequences are SGHDN and FVKESK. V gave up 3 bases and J gave up 2 bases, with 11 bases separating them. This CDR3 is 14 amino acids long.

Here the CDR3 DNA reads TGCAGCGTTGGAGGCAGGCTCGGACAAGAGACCCAGTACTTC. As protein: CSVGGRLGQETQYF. The genes are TRBV29-1 and TRBJ2-5; D is ambiguous. CDR1 is SQVTM, CDR2 ANQGSEA, per germline. This CDR3 has 14 amino acids. V lost 4 bases and J 2 bases, leaving 14 bases between the germline ends.

V gene TRBV19 combines with J gene TRBJ2-1, with TRBD2 identical over 7 bases. From germline, CDR1 is LNHDA and CDR2 SQIVND (reference sequence). With V trimmed by 7 bases and J by 4 bases, 10 bases remained unmatched. The CDR3 contains 15 residues. In DNA, the CDR3 is TGTGCCAGTACCTCTAGCGGTGGGGGGTACAATGAGCAGTTCTTC. It encodes CASTSSGGGYNEQFF.

This clonotype was counted only a few times. The CDR3: CASFMQGQGEQYF. CDR3 nucleotides: TGTGCCAGCTTTATGCAGGGTCAGGGCGAGCAGTACTTC. The gene calls are TRBV14 and TRBJ2-7, with a weak D call TRBD1 (5 bases). Trimming removed 8 bases from V and 6 bases from J, with 17 bases in between. CDR3 length: 13 amino acids. The germline gives CDR1 SGHDN, CDR2 FVKESK.

The J gene is TRBJ2-6, the V gene TRBV27; D may be TRBD1 (6 bases). The CDR3 runs to 15 residues. CDR1 and CDR2 (germline): MNHEY, SMNVEV (reference sequence). V dropped 5 bases and J dropped 1 base, with 9 bases sitting between them. CDR3 sequence: CASSARGSGANVLTF. CDR3 in DNA: TGTGCCAGCAGTGCGAGGGGGTCTGGGGCCAACGTCCTGACTTTC. Combining the CDR3 with reference TRBV27 and TRBJ2-6 gives the whole variable domain EAQVTQNPRYLITVTGKKLTVTCSQNMNHEYMSWYRQDPGLGLRQIYYSMNVEVTDKGDVPEGYKVSRKEKRNFPLILESPSPNQTSLYFCASSARGSGANVLTFGAGSRLTVL.

Here the CDR3 reads CASTIGQGSSYNEQFF. The CDR3, as DNA: TGTGCCAGTACCATTGGGCAGGGGTCCTCCTACAATGAGCAGTTCTTC. The chain links TRBV19 to TRBJ2-1; TRBD1 might be the D (6 bases). The V and J ends lost 7 bases and 0 bases respectively, with 16 bases between them. The length of the CDR3 is 16 residues. Per the germline V gene, CDR1 is LNHDA and CDR2 is SQIVND (reference sequence).

The CDR3 region has the DNA TGCAGCGTTGTAGGGGGAACTAATGAAAAACTGTTTTTT. It specifies CSVVGGTNEKLFF. The rearrangement uses TRBV29-1 and TRBJ1-4, with a possible D match to TRBD1 (6 bases). Germline V CDR1 and CDR2: SQVTM, ANQGSEA. V lost 4 bases and J lost 1, with 7 bases in between. The CDR3 spans 13 residues.

The chain has TRBV5-4 and TRBJ2-7; D tentatively reads TRBD1 or TRBD2 (6 bases each). Germline lookup yields CDR1 SGHNT and CDR2 YYREEE (reference sequence). Trimming took off 3 bases at V and 2 bases at J, with 9 bases between the two ends. The CDR3 contains 13 residues. CDR3 in DNA: TGTGCCAGCAGCTGGGGGGCACCCTACGAGCAGTACTTC. As protein: CASSWGAPYEQYF.

The CDR3 sequence is CSVDLGGNEQFF. CDR3 sequence (DNA): TGCAGCGTTGATTTGGGGGGGAATGAGCAGTTCTTC. The chain employs TRBV29-1 and TRBJ2-1; 7 bases agree with TRBD2. Germline-derived CDR1 and CDR2 are SQVTM and ANQGSEA. This CDR3 has 12 residues. Unmatched junction bases numbered 3, after V lost 3 bases and J lost 7 bases.

This clonotype has only one observation. DNA for the CDR3: TGTGCCAGCAGCCAAGATATGGGGATATACGAGCAGTACTTC. Encoded protein: CASSQDMGIYEQYF. The V gene is TRBV3-1, the J gene TRBJ2-7; D remains unclear. Germline-derived CDR1 and CDR2 are LGHDT and YNNKEL (reference sequence). Trimming cost V 0 bases and J 4 bases, with 10 bases left between them. This CDR3 region has 14 residues.

The rearrangement links TRBV27 to TRBJ1-5; TRBD1 might be the D (5 bases). Trimming cost V 11 bases and J 4 bases, with 15 bases left between them. The CDR3 spans 13 residues. The germline CDR1 and CDR2 sequences are MNHEY and SMNVEV (reference sequence). The CDR3 region is CASSLGVNQPQHF. The CDR3 DNA sequence: TGTGCCTCGTCTCTGGGGGTGAATCAGCCCCAGCATTTT.

This rearrangement joins TRBV12-3 or TRBV12-4 to TRBJ2-1; D is undetermined. V lost 6 bases and J 5 bases, leaving 11 bases between the germline ends. The CDR3 totals 13 residues. The CDR3, as DNA: TGTGCCAGCAGCTCTGGGGTACACAATGAGCAGTTCTTC. As protein: CASSSGVHNEQFF.

The rearrangement uses TRBV11-2 and TRBJ2-7, with D possibly matching TRBD1 (5 bases). Germline CDR1 and CDR2: SGHAT and FQNNGV. Trimming took 1 base from V and 7 from J, leaving 14 bases between them. This CDR3 is built from 14 residues. DNA for the CDR3: TGTGCCAGCAGCTTAGTCGTTGTAGGGGATGAGCAGTACTTC. Its protein is CASSLVVVGDEQYF.

This clonotype was detected only once. The rearrangement joins TRBV5-1 to TRBJ1-3, with unresolved D. Germline V gene lookup returns CDR1 SGHRS and CDR2 YFSETQ. Deletions cut 3 bases from V and 0 bases from J, with 10 bases between. This CDR3 region has 15 residues. The CDR3 region has the DNA TGCGCCAGCAGCTCGGGAGGGTACTCTGGAAACACCATATATTTT. Protein product: CASSSGGYSGNTIYF. The full variable domain, rest sourced from reference TRBV5-1 and TRBJ1-3, is KAGVTQTPRYLIKTRGQQVTLSCSPISGHRSVSWYQQTPGQGLQFLFEYFSETQRNKGNFPGRFSGRQFSNSRSEMNVSTLELGDSALYLCASSSGGYSGNTIYFGEGSWLTVV.

V is TRBV6-6 and J is TRBJ1-5, with TRBD1 as a possible D gene (5 bases). CDR1 and CDR2 from the germline V gene are MNHNY and SVGAGI (reference sequence). There are 14 residues in the CDR3. Trimming pared 6 bases from V and 5 bases from J, leaving 14 bases between. CDR3 sequence reads: CASSQGFVDQPQHF. In nucleotides, the CDR3 is TGTGCCAGCAGCCAGGGATTTGTGGATCAGCCCCAGCATTTT.

The CDR3 loop is CSVEGAGEGETQYF. CDR3 coding DNA: TGCAGCGTTGAAGGGGCGGGAGAAGGAGAGACCCAGTACTTC. V usage is TRBV29-1 and J usage is TRBJ2-5; 7 bases match TRBD2. V lost 1 base to trimming and J lost 4 bases; unmatched junction nucleotides: 6. The CDR3 is made up of 14 amino acids. Germline V gives CDR1 SQVTM, CDR2 ANQGSEA. The variable domain in full, with the rest retrieved from reference TRBV29-1 and TRBJ2-5, is SAVISQKPSRDICQRGTSLTIQCQVDSQVTMMFWYRQQPGQSLTLIATANQGSEATYESGFVIDKFPISRPNLTFSTLTVSNMSPEDSSIYLCSVEGAGEGETQYFGPGTRLLVL.

The chain uses TRBV27 and TRBJ2-1; TRBD2 matches at 7 bases. Germline V gene data show CDR1 as MNHEY and CDR2 as SMNVEV (reference sequence). With V trimmed by 0 bases and J by 4 bases, 6 bases remained unmatched. This CDR3 has 16 amino acids. CDR3 protein: CASSLSGQGLYNEQFF. The CDR3 DNA is TGTGCCAGCAGTTTATCCGGGCAGGGACTATACAATGAGCAGTTCTTC.

The CDR3 DNA reads TGTGCCAGCAGTTTATGGGGGGCAACTAATGAAAAACTGTTTTTT. Translating it yields CASSLWGATNEKLFF. This chain connects TRBV27 to TRBJ1-4; possible D gene TRBD1, 5 bases. Germline assignment: CDR1 MNHEY and CDR2 SMNVEV (reference sequence). The CDR3 length is 15 residues. Trimming pared 1 base from V and 0 bases from J, leaving 6 bases between.

The V and J genes are TRBV7-9 and TRBJ1-1; TRBD1 matches at 7 bases. J was trimmed by 11 bases and V by 5 bases; bases with no gene match: 5. The germline CDR1 and CDR2 sequences are SEHNR and FQNEAQ (reference sequence). The CDR3 has 11 residues. The CDR3 DNA reads TGTGCCAGCAGCACAGGGGTTATCGCTTTCTTT. Translation: CASSTGVIAFF.

This chain links TRBV7-9 with TRBJ2-7; D might be TRBD2 (5 bases). Trimming took 3 bases from V and 4 from J, leaving 16 bases between them. CDR3 length: 15 amino acids. Germline V gene lookup returns CDR1 SEHNR and CDR2 FQNEAQ (reference sequence). The CDR3 region is CASSFRSAERYEQYF. CDR3 DNA sequence: TGTGCCAGCAGCTTTCGGTCAGCGGAGAGATACGAGCAGTACTTC.